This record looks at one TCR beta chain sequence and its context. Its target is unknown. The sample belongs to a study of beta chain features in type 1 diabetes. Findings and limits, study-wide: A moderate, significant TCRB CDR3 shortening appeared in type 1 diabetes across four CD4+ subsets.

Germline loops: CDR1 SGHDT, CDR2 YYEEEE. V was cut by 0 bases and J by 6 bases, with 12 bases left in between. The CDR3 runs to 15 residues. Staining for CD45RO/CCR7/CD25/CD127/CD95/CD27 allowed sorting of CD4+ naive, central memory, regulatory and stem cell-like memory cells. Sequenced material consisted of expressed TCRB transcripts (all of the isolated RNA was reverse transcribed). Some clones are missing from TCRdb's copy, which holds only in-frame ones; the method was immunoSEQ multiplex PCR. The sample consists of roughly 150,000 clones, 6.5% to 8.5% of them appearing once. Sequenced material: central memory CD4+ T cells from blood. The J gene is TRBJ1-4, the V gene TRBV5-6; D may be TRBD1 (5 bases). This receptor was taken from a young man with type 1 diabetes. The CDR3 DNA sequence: TGTGCCAGCAGCTTGGGAGACAGCGTTTATGAAAAACTGTTTTTT. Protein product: CASSLGDSVYEKLFF.